The source of this T cell receptor (beta chain) is a study of T cells in Graves' hyperthyroidism and ophthalmopathy. Germline-derived CDR1 and CDR2 are LNHDA and SQIVND (reference sequence). This CDR3 contains 18 residues. The V gene end was trimmed by 5 bases and the J gene end by 2 bases; junction bases not matched to a gene: 12. Whole-study findings and limits: A model of 13 V-J pairs discriminated ophthalmopathy from stable hyperthyroidism. Blood also carried most thyroid clonotypes expanded above 0.001.

Patients having uncontrolled infection, another autoimmune disease, pregnancy or lactation were not included. Predating any ophthalmopathy symptoms, the blood sample was taken at first hyperthyroidism diagnosis. Worth noting for this clonotype: Its target is not known.

Amplification of TCR beta CDR3 regions used RNA as the template. TCR CDR3 regions were first amplified by RT-PCR with HTBI primers. TCRdb passed the multiplex PCR reads through MiXCR, listing each CDR3 protein once. The repertoire includes around 23,000 distinct CDR3 sequences, about half of them detected once, and about 26% sits in the top ten. V and J are TRBV19 and TRBJ2-3; 11 nucleotides match TRBD2. The receptor's source is a middle-aged woman with Graves' hyperthyroidism that later progressed to Graves' ophthalmopathy. The sequenced sample was blood. CDR3: CASSPQVGTSGFTDTQYF. The CDR3 bases are TGTGCCAGTAGTCCACAGGTGGGGACTAGCGGTTTCACAGATACGCAGTATTTT.